The present T cell receptor beta chain was sequenced within a study of shared clonotypes between healthy human individuals. The table came from immunoSEQ multiplex PCR; TCRdb's copy has only in-frame clones and leaves some out. The sample contains more than 500,000 clones, 95% to 97% of which appear only once. The source is a woman aged 25-40 years in good health. The material sequenced was naive CD4+ T cells sorted from blood. Sample subset: CD45RA+ positively selected.

CDR3 DNA sequence: TGTGCCAGCTCAGACGGGCCCCAGAGAAGGTCCTATGGCTACACCTTC. Its protein is CASSDGPQRRSYGYTF. V usage is TRBV18 and J usage is TRBJ1-2; D is unclear. With 5 bases removed from V and 4 bases from J, the gap between germline ends came to 20 bases. This CDR3 is built from 16 residues. From germline, CDR1 is KGHSH and CDR2 LQKENI. The full variable domain, with the rest looked up from reference TRBV18 and TRBJ1-2, is NAGVMQNPRHLVRRRGQEARLRCSPMKGHSHVYWYRQLPEEGLKFMVYLQKENIIDESGMPKERFSAEFPKEGPSILRIQQVVRGDSAAYFCASSDGPQRRSYGYTFGSGTRLTVV.